The 28 T cell receptor beta chains listed next were all sequenced from one sample in a study of cytomegalovirus exposure and HLA in healthy donors. Primers for the PCR totalled 60 Vbeta and 13 Jbeta. TCRdb keeps only in-frame clones here, not all; method: immunoSEQ multiplex PCR. Of more than 45,000 clones in the sample, approximately 70% were seen once. Material for sequencing was PBMCs. These receptors all come from a woman aged 55-70 years in good health and CMV-seropositive.

This sequence joins TRBV11-2 and TRBJ1-4, with D unclear. V was trimmed by 3 bases and J by 8 bases, leaving 16 bases between them. This CDR3 contains 15 residues. Germline CDR1 SGHAT, CDR2 FQNNGV. The CDR3 here is CASSFESGLGEKLFF. In DNA, the CDR3 is TGTGCCAGCAGCTTTGAATCGGGGTTAGGAGAAAAACTGTTTTTT. Together with reference TRBV11-2 and TRBJ1-4, the CDR3 gives the full variable domain: EAGVAQSPRYKIIEKRQSVAFWCNPISGHATLYWYQQILGQGPKLLIQFQNNGVVDDSQLPKDRFSAERLKGVDSTLKIQPAKLEDSAVYLCASSFESGLGEKLFFGSGTQLSVL.

This clone has just a few counts. The chain couples TRBV4-1 to TRBJ1-2; TRBD1 is a possible D gene (6 bases). CDR1 is MGHRA, CDR2 YSYEKL, per germline. This CDR3 has 13 residues. Trimming pared 4 bases from V and 5 bases from J, leaving 11 bases between. CDR3 in DNA: TGCGCCAGCAGCCCCGGGACACCATATGGCTACACCTTC. It translates to CASSPGTPYGYTF.

The genes are TRBV4-1 and TRBJ1-2; tentative D call: TRBD1 (5 bases). From germline, CDR1 is MGHRA and CDR2 YSYEKL. V lost 0 bases, J lost 2 bases, and 10 bases lay in between. CDR3 length equals 15 residues. CDR3 protein: CASSQDWGQNYGYTF. The CDR3, as DNA: TGCGCCAGCAGCCAAGACTGGGGCCAGAACTATGGCTACACCTTC.

Only one count was recorded for this clone. This rearrangement joins TRBV18 to TRBJ2-2, with a possible D match to TRBD2 (5 bases). The V end lost 3 bases, the J end lost 0 bases, and 11 bases lay between the germline ends. Germline V gives CDR1 KGHSH, CDR2 LQKENI. There are 16 residues in the CDR3. CDR3 protein: CASSPMTGTNTGELFF. CDR3 DNA sequence: TGTGCCAGCTCACCCATGACCGGGACGAACACCGGGGAGCTGTTTTTT. The variable domain in full, completed from reference TRBV18 and TRBJ2-2, reads NAGVMQNPRHLVRRRGQEARLRCSPMKGHSHVYWYRQLPEEGLKFMVYLQKENIIDESGMPKERFSAEFPKEGPSILRIQQVVRGDSAAYFCASSPMTGTNTGELFFGEGSRLTVL.

The chain is built from TRBV7-2 and TRBJ1-2, with TRBD1 matching 12 bases. This CDR3 contains 15 residues. J gave up 8 bases and V 6 bases, and 10 bases lay outside the gene matches. Germline V gives CDR1 SGHTA, CDR2 FQGNSA. The CDR3 region is CASRSPGQGASGYTF. In nucleotides, the CDR3 is TGTGCCAGCAGATCTCCGGGACAGGGGGCAAGCGGCTACACCTTC.

This clone was counted a few times. The rearrangement joins TRBV4-1 to TRBJ2-6, with D possibly TRBD2 on 6 matching bases. The CDR3 is made up of 16 amino acids. Germline values: CDR1 MGHRA, CDR2 YSYEKL. The ends were cut back, 0 bases at V and 2 bases at J, with 8 bases in the middle. CDR3 nucleotides: TGCGCCAGCAGCCAAGAATGGGGGGCTGGGGCCAACGTCCTGACTTTC. It translates to CASSQEWGAGANVLTF.

The chain combines TRBV15 with TRBJ1-3; 8 bases are a match to TRBD1. Germline trimming cut 3 bases from V and 1 base from J; bases unmatched to any gene: 2. This CDR3 is built from 15 residues. Per germline, CDR1 LNHNV and CDR2 YYDKDF (reference sequence). CDR3 loop: CATSSQGASGNTIYF. DNA of the CDR3: TGTGCCACCAGCAGTCAGGGGGCTTCTGGAAACACCATATATTTT.

This chain uses TRBV9 with TRBJ1-1; D is undetermined. V was shortened by 2 bases and J by 8 bases, with 13 bases between the two germline ends. The germline CDR1 and CDR2 sequences are SGDLS and YYNGEE. The CDR3 is made up of 13 amino acids. The CDR3 region has the DNA TGTGCCAGCAGCGTGACCGGTAACGGGGAAGCTTTCTTT. Encoded protein: CASSVTGNGEAFF.

V is TRBV5-1 and J is TRBJ2-3; D unresolved. The CDR3 runs to 14 residues. Trimming pared 4 bases from V and 0 bases from J, leaving 9 bases between. Per germline, CDR1 SGHRS and CDR2 YFSETQ. CDR3 in amino acids: CASSGTVSTDTQYF. DNA of the CDR3: TGCGCCAGCAGCGGAACAGTTAGCACAGATACGCAGTATTTT.

J is TRBJ1-2 and V is TRBV18, with D possibly TRBD1 on 5 matching bases. Germline CDR1 KGHSH, CDR2 LQKENI. The CDR3 totals 13 residues. V lost 6 bases and J 8 bases, leaving 16 bases between the germline ends. The CDR3, as DNA: TGTGCCAGCTCGCTCAGGGAGGGAGGAGGCTACACCTTC. As protein: CASSLREGGGYTF. The full variable domain, completed using reference TRBV18 and TRBJ1-2, is NAGVMQNPRHLVRRRGQEARLRCSPMKGHSHVYWYRQLPEEGLKFMVYLQKENIIDESGMPKERFSAEFPKEGPSILRIQQVVRGDSAAYFCASSLREGGGYTFGSGTRLTVV.

This clone has only a few counts. The V call is TRBV6-6, the J call TRBJ1-1, with D unclear. The CDR3 consists of 13 residues. The germline gives CDR1 MNHNY, CDR2 SVGAGI (reference sequence). The V and J ends lost 6 bases and 5 bases respectively, with 13 bases between them. The CDR3 sequence is CASSPLGGTEAFF. The CDR3 coding sequence is TGTGCCAGCAGCCCTCTAGGTGGGACTGAAGCTTTCTTT.

CDR3 nucleotides: TGTGCCAGTAGTATGCGGGGGTTAGGAAACACTGAAGCTTTCTTT. Translating it yields CASSMRGLGNTEAFF. The V call is TRBV19, the J call TRBJ1-1, with D possibly matching TRBD1 (5 bases). This CDR3 is built from 15 residues. Per germline, CDR1 LNHDA and CDR2 SQIVND (reference sequence). Trimming removed 3 bases from V and 2 bases from J, with 13 bases in between.

This clone was observed a single time. V is TRBV20-1 and J is TRBJ2-7; D gene uncertain. The germline V and J ends were trimmed by 0 bases and 7 bases, with 7 bases remaining between them. Germline-derived CDR1 and CDR2 are DFQATT and SNEGSKA (reference sequence). The CDR3 covers 11 residues. CDR3 protein: CSARDPPEQYF. Here the CDR3 DNA reads TGCAGTGCTAGAGATCCCCCGGAGCAGTACTTC.

The rearrangement links TRBV6-5 to TRBJ2-5; D is unresolved. The CDR3 contains 12 residues. From germline, CDR1 is MNHEY and CDR2 SVGAGI. V was clipped by 5 bases and J by 6 bases, with 10 bases between them. CDR3 protein: CASSQMLKTQYF. The CDR3 DNA reads TGTGCCAGCAGTCAGATGCTGAAGACCCAGTACTTC.

The genes are TRBV27 and TRBJ1-2, with a possible D match to TRBD1 (5 bases). Germline loops: CDR1 MNHEY, CDR2 SMNVEV (reference sequence). Trimming took off 0 bases at V and 5 bases at J, with 13 bases between the two ends. CDR3 length: 15 residues. CDR3 protein: CASSLSKAGTYGYTF. The DNA of the CDR3 is TGTGCCAGCAGTTTATCGAAGGCGGGGACGTATGGCTACACCTTC.

This clone was found a few times. The chain employs TRBV19 and TRBJ2-7; D gene ambiguous. The V gene's germline CDR1 is LNHDA and CDR2 SQIVND (reference sequence). The CDR3 is 14 residues long. Trimming removed 5 bases from V and 1 base from J, with 12 bases in between. CDR3 coding DNA: TGTGCCAGTAGTGCTGACCGCGGATCCTACGAGCAGTACTTC. It specifies CASSADRGSYEQYF.

This clone appeared a single time. The chain carries TRBV10-3 and TRBJ1-5; D unresolved. The length of the CDR3 is 15 residues. Germline values: CDR1 ENHRY, CDR2 SYGVKD. V lost 3 bases, J lost 0 bases, and 9 bases lay in between. CDR3 protein: CAISETVNSNQPQHF. In nucleotides, the CDR3 is TGTGCCATCAGTGAAACAGTTAATAGCAATCAGCCCCAGCATTTT.

The rearrangement uses TRBV27 and TRBJ1-2; 11 bases align to TRBD1. There are 13 residues in the CDR3. Germline V gives CDR1 MNHEY, CDR2 SMNVEV (reference sequence). After removal of 6 bases from V and 6 bases from J, the junction contained 3 bases not matched to a gene. The CDR3 DNA reads as TGTGCCAGCAGCCCGGGACAGGGGGATGGCTACACCTTC. Amino acid sequence: CASSPGQGDGYTF.

The chain employs TRBV14 and TRBJ2-6, with D perhaps TRBD1 (5 bases). The CDR3 is made up of 17 amino acids. V lost 1 base and J lost 0, with 10 bases in between. Germline lookup yields CDR1 SGHDN and CDR2 FVKESK. The CDR3 reads CASSQGVGVSGANVLTF. DNA for the CDR3: TGTGCCAGCAGCCAAGGGGTAGGGGTCTCTGGGGCCAACGTCCTGACTTTC. The complete variable domain, with remaining parts taken from reference TRBV14 and TRBJ2-6, reads EAGVTQFPSHSVIEKGQTVTLRCDPISGHDNLYWYRRVMGKEIKFLLHFVKESKQDESGMPNNRFLAERTGGTYSTLKVQPAELEDSGVYFCASSQGVGVSGANVLTFGAGSRLTVL.

This rearrangement joins TRBV20-1 to TRBJ1-1; a possible D gene is TRBD1 (5 bases). CDR3 length equals 11 residues. The ends were cut back, 6 bases at V and 7 bases at J, with 12 bases in the middle. Germline values: CDR1 DFQATT, CDR2 SNEGSKA (reference sequence). The CDR3: CSAVLGGEAFF. The CDR3 DNA reads as TGCAGTGCCGTCTTGGGGGGTGAAGCTTTCTTT.

The rearrangement uses TRBV7-2 and TRBJ1-5; D remains unclear. V shed 5 bases and J shed 0 bases, with 8 bases lying between them. Germline lookup yields CDR1 SGHTA and CDR2 FQGNSA. The CDR3 totals 14 residues. The CDR3 protein is CASSLLTSNQPQHF. The CDR3 bases are TGTGCCAGCAGCCTATTAACTAGCAATCAGCCCCAGCATTTT.

V and J are TRBV29-1 and TRBJ2-7; 7 bases are a match to TRBD1. CDR1 and CDR2 from the germline V gene are SQVTM and ANQGSEA. J lost 3 bases, V lost 7 bases, and 12 bases had no gene match. The CDR3 loop spans 14 amino acids. The CDR3 spells CSASTPGQNYEQYF. The CDR3 DNA sequence: TGCAGCGCATCGACGCCGGGACAGAACTACGAGCAGTACTTC.

This clone appeared once. This chain connects TRBV7-9 to TRBJ1-1; perhaps TRBD1 as D (6 bases). CDR3 size: 17 residues. Germline V gene sequence: CDR1 SEHNR, CDR2 FQNEAQ (reference sequence). V was shortened by 4 bases and J by 4 bases, with 22 bases between the two germline ends. Here the CDR3 DNA reads TGTGCCAGCAGCTACCCACCCGGGGGGGGGCCGGGCACTGAAGCTTTCTTT. Translation gives CASSYPPGGGPGTEAFF.

This clone was found a few times. This chain connects TRBV6-1 to TRBJ1-1; D unclear. The CDR3 is made up of 13 amino acids. Trimming took off 3 bases at V and 0 bases at J, with 5 bases between the two ends. From germline, CDR1 is MNHNS and CDR2 SASEGT. In nucleotides, the CDR3 is TGTGCCAGCAGTGACCCTATGAACACTGAAGCTTTCTTT. Translation gives CASSDPMNTEAFF.

The chain joins TRBV5-1 to TRBJ2-1; 9 bases line up with TRBD1. This CDR3 spans 15 amino acids. V shed 4 bases, J shed 2 bases, and the junction held 4 bases outside the gene matches. Germline V lookup: CDR1 SGHRS, CDR2 YFSETQ. CDR3 loop: CASSRTGEPYNEQFF. CDR3 DNA: TGCGCCAGCAGCAGGACAGGGGAGCCCTACAATGAGCAGTTCTTC. The full variable domain, its missing parts supplied by reference TRBV5-1 and TRBJ2-1, is KAGVTQTPRYLIKTRGQQVTLSCSPISGHRSVSWYQQTPGQGLQFLFEYFSETQRNKGNFPGRFSGRQFSNSRSEMNVSTLELGDSALYLCASSRTGEPYNEQFFGPGTRLTVL.

This clone appeared a few times. The chain couples TRBV4-3 to TRBJ2-1, with 13 positions matching TRBD2. Germline trimming cut 2 bases from V and 10 bases from J; bases unmatched to any gene: 11. CDR3 length equals 17 residues. CDR1 and CDR2 from the germline V gene are LGHNA and YSLEER. The CDR3 DNA follows: TGCGCCAGCAGCCAACAAAGACTAGCGGGGGGTCTTCAAGAGCAGTTCTTC. This sequence encodes CASSQQRLAGGLQEQFF.

As for this clone: At one end, the junction sequence differs from germline, possibly due to a read error. This chain connects TRBV5-6 to TRBJ1-2, with 7 nucleotides matching TRBD1. CDR1 SGHDT and CDR2 YYEEEE come from the germline V gene. The CDR3 loop spans 11 amino acids. CDR3 DNA sequence: TGTGCCAGCAGCGCCGACAGGGCCCTGATCTTC. Translation: CASSADRALIF.

This clone showed up just once. The chain uses TRBV5-1 and TRBJ1-2; D is undetermined. Trimming cost V 0 bases and J 6 bases, with 6 bases left between them. Germline V lookup: CDR1 SGHRS, CDR2 YFSETQ. There are 12 residues in the CDR3. In DNA form, the CDR3 reads TGCGCCAGCAGCTTGGTCGGGGATGGCTACACCTTC. Protein sequence: CASSLVGDGYTF.